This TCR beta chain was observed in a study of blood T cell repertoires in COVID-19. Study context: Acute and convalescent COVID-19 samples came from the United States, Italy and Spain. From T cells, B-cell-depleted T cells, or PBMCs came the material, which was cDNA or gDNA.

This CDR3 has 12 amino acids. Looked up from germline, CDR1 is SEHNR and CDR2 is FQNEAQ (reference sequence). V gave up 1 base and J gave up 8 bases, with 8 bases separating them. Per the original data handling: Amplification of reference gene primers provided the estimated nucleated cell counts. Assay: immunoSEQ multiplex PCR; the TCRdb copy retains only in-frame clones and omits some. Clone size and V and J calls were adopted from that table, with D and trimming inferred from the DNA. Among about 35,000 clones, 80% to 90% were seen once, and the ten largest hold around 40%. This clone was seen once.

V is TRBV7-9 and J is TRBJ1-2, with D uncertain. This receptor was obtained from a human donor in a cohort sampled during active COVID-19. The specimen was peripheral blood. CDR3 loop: CASSLEVGGYTF. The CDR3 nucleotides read TGTGCCAGCAGCTTAGAGGTGGGCGGCTACACCTTC.